The 5 T cell receptor beta chains listed next were all sequenced from one sample in a study of beta chain features in type 1 diabetes. Sequencing targeted expressed TCRB transcripts, as all isolated RNA had been reverse transcribed. Sequencing used immunoSEQ multiplex PCR; TCRdb keeps in-frame clones, though not all of them. In the table there are under 450,000 clones, approximately 14% of which are singletons. Sequenced input: naive CD4+ T cells from blood. These receptor sequences come from a man younger than 45 in good health.

This clone showed up just once. V and J are TRBV9 and TRBJ1-3, with D tentatively TRBD1 (6 bases). The CDR3 has 18 amino acids. Germline assignment: CDR1 SGDLS and CDR2 YYNGEE. Trimming stripped 0 bases from V and 0 bases from J, with 16 bases between. CDR3 DNA: TGTGCCAGCAGCGTAGATCCAGGGGCAAAAGTCTCTGGAAACACCATATATTTT. This translates into CASSVDPGAKVSGNTIYF.

The V call is TRBV28, the J call TRBJ2-5; 8 bases align to TRBD1. This CDR3 region has 14 residues. CDR1 MDHEN and CDR2 SYDVKM come from the germline V gene. Trimming took 5 bases from V and 4 from J; bases not matched to a gene: 6. This CDR3 is CASSITTGAETQYF. CDR3 DNA sequence: TGTGCCAGCAGTATTACGACAGGGGCAGAGACCCAGTACTTC. The whole variable domain, remainder taken from reference TRBV28 and TRBJ2-5, is DVKVTQSSRYLVKRTGEKVFLECVQDMDHENMFWYRQDPGLGLRLIYFSYDVKMKEKGDIPEGYSVSREKKERFSLILESASTNQTSMYLCASSITTGAETQYFGPGTRLLVL.

The genes are TRBV7-9 and TRBJ2-5; D is unclear. Germline V CDR1 and CDR2: SEHNR, FQNEAQ (reference sequence). Trimming shortened V by 0 bases and J by 5 bases, and 16 bases separated the two germline ends. This CDR3 comprises 16 residues. CDR3: CASSLARDVRRETQYF. In DNA form, the CDR3 reads TGTGCCAGCAGCTTAGCGCGAGACGTCAGGCGGGAGACCCAGTACTTC.

The chain has TRBV10-3 and TRBJ2-7; weak D call: TRBD2 (5 bases). Germline loops: CDR1 ENHRY, CDR2 SYGVKD. Trimming took off 10 bases at V and 5 bases at J, with 12 bases between the two ends. CDR3 size: 11 residues. CDR3 sequence reads: CATKDLNEQYV. The DNA for the CDR3 is TGTGCCACCAAGGACTTGAACGAGCAGTACGTC.

J is TRBJ2-1 and V is TRBV29-1; 10 bases agree with TRBD2. The germline V gene has CDR1 SQVTM and CDR2 ANQGSEA. The ends lost 7 bases at V and 4 bases at J; junction bases unmatched: 10. The CDR3 spans 15 residues. This CDR3 reads CSGRPSGGFYNEQFF. CDR3 nucleotides: TGCAGCGGCCGCCCTAGCGGGGGCTTTTACAATGAGCAGTTCTTC.